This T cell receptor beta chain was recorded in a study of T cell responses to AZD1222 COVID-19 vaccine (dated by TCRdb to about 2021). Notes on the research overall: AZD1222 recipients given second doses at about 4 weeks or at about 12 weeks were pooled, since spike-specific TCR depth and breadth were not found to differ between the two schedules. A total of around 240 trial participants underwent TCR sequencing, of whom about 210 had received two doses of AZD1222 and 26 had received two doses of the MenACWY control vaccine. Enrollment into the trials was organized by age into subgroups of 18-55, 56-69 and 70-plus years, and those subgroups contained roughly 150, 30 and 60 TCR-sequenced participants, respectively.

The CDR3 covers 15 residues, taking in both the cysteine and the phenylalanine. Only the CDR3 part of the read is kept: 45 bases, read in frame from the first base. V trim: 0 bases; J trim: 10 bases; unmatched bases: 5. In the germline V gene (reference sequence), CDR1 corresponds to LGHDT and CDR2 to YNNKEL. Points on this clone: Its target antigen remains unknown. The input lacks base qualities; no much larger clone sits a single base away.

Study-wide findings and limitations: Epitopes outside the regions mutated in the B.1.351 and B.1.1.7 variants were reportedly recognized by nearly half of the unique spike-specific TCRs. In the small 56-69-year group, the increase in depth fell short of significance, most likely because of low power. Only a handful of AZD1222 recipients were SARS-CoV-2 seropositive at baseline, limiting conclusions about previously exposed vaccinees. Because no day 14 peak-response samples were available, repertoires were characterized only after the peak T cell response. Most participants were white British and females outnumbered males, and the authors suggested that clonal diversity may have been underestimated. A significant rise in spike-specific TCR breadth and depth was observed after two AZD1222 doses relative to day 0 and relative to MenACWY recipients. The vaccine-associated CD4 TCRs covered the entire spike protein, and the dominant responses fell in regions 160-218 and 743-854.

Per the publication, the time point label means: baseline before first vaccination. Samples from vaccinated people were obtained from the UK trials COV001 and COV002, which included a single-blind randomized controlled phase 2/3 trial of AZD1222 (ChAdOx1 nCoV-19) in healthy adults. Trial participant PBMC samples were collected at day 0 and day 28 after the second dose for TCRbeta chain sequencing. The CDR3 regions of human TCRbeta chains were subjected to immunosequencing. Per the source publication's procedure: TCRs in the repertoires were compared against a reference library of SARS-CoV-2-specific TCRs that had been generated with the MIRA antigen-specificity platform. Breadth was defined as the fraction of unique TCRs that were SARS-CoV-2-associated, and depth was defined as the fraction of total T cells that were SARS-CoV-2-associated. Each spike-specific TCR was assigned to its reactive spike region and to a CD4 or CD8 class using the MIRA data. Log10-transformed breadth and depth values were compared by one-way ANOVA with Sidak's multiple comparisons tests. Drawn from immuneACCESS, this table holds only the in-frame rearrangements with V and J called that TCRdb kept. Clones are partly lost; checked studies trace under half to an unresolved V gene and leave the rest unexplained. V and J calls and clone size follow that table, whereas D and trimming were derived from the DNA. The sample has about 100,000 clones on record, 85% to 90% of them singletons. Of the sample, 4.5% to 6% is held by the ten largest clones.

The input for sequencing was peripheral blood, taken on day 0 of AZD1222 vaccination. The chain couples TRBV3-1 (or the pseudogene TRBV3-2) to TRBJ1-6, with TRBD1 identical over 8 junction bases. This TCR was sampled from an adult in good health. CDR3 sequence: CASSQETGVGSPLHF. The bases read TGTGCCAGCAGCCAAGAGACAGGGGTAGGATCACCCCTCCACTTT.